The 29 T cell receptor beta chains below were found in one sample sequenced in a study of blood T cell repertoires in COVID-19 (TCRdb year 2020). Libraries were prepared through the immunoSEQ multiplex PCR assay. The source is immuneACCESS, and TCRdb retained only in-frame sequences with V and J called. Part of the clones is not carried over; for the studies checked, unresolved V genes explain less than half of this, and the remainder is unexplained. The sample data list approximately 250,000 clones, and 84% of these were observed just once. Approximately 9% of the sample is held by the ten biggest clonotypes. The sequencing sample was made of peripheral blood. Receptors were obtained from a human donor in a cohort sampled during active COVID-19.

A few counts support this clone. The chain joins TRBV3-1 (or the pseudogene TRBV3-2) to TRBJ1-4; possibly TRBD1 for D (6 bases). Germline CDR1 and CDR2: LGHDT and YNNKEL (reference sequence). The ends were cut back, 3 bases at V and 8 bases at J, with 19 bases in the middle. The CDR3 loop spans 16 amino acids. The DNA of the CDR3 is TGTGCCAGCAGCCACGCCACACAAGGGGGTGGAGAAAAACTGTTTTTT. It specifies CASSHATQGGGEKLFF.

The genes are TRBV27 and TRBJ1-1, with D possibly matching TRBD1 (5 bases). Per germline, CDR1 MNHEY and CDR2 SMNVEV (reference sequence). This CDR3 has 15 amino acids. Trimming shortened V by 2 bases and J by 1 base, and 11 bases separated the two germline ends. The CDR3 bases are TGTGCCAGCAGTTTACTTGGGGCCAAGAACACTGAAGCTTTCTTT. As protein: CASSLLGAKNTEAFF.

The V gene is TRBV5-1, the J gene TRBJ2-7, with TRBD2 matching 8 bases. The CDR3 consists of 17 residues. J was trimmed by 6 bases and V by 5 bases; bases with no gene match: 19. CDR1 and CDR2 from the germline V gene are SGHRS and YFSETQ. The CDR3 region has the DNA TGCGCCAGCAGGCGGACCCCGGGACTAGACCCTTTTCCCGAGCAGTACTTC. Amino acid sequence: CASRRTPGLDPFPEQYF. Full variable domain (outside the CDR3, taken from reference TRBV5-1 and TRBJ2-7): KAGVTQTPRYLIKTRGQQVTLSCSPISGHRSVSWYQQTPGQGLQFLFEYFSETQRNKGNFPGRFSGRQFSNSRSEMNVSTLELGDSALYLCASRRTPGLDPFPEQYFGPGTRLTVT.

Comments on this clone: Within the sample, other DNA sequences also encode this same CDR3. Here the CDR3 DNA reads TGCGCCAGCAGCCAGGGACAGGGGTACGGCTACACCTTC. This codes for CASSQGQGYGYTF. This chain links TRBV5-1 with TRBJ1-2, with TRBD1 identical over 10 bases. V shed 4 bases, J shed 8 bases, and the junction held 5 bases outside the gene matches. The CDR3 extends over 13 amino acids. Germline CDR1 reads SGHRS; CDR2 reads YFSETQ.

This clone was counted once. Other DNA variants within this sample encode the same CDR3. The J gene is TRBJ2-1, the V gene TRBV5-1, with 13 nucleotides matching TRBD2. Unmatched junction bases numbered 4, after V lost 4 bases and J lost 6 bases. Germline V gene sequence: CDR1 SGHRS, CDR2 YFSETQ. The CDR3 sequence is 15 residues long. The CDR3 coding sequence is TGCGCCAGCAGCCCCGGGACTAGCGGGATCAATGAGCAGTTCTTC. As protein: CASSPGTSGINEQFF.

V and J are TRBV28 and TRBJ2-3; TRBD2 aligns across 9 bases. Germline CDR1 reads MDHEN; CDR2 reads SYDVKM. V shed 5 bases, J shed 3 bases, and the junction held 3 bases outside the gene matches. The CDR3 is 14 residues long. The DNA of the CDR3 is TGTGCCAGCAGTGGCGGGGGGGTAACAGATACGCAGTATTTT. Translating it yields CASSGGGVTDTQYF.

This clone was counted a single time. This chain links TRBV7-2 with TRBJ2-3; tentatively, D is TRBD2 (6 bases). V was cut by 4 bases and J by 2 bases, with 16 bases left in between. CDR1 and CDR2 (germline): SGHTA, FQGNSA. The CDR3 extends over 16 amino acids. CDR3 sequence reads: CASSSKTGVVTDTQYF. The CDR3, as DNA: TGTGCCAGCAGCTCGAAAACGGGGGTAGTCACAGATACGCAGTATTTT.

This chain connects TRBV2 to TRBJ2-3, with a weak D call TRBD2 (5 bases). Germline V gene sequence: CDR1 SNHLY, CDR2 FYNNEI. The CDR3 loop spans 16 amino acids. V was clipped by 6 bases and J by 4 bases, with 20 bases between them. The CDR3 DNA follows: TGTGCCAGCAGCCCTCTTGGGGAGTTTAGCCCAGATACGCAGTATTTT. It yields the protein CASSPLGEFSPDTQYF.

V gene TRBV27 combines with J gene TRBJ2-7, with 9 bases matching TRBD2. The germline CDR1 and CDR2 sequences are MNHEY and SMNVEV (reference sequence). With V trimmed by 3 bases and J by 2 bases, 5 bases remained unmatched. There are 15 residues in the CDR3. CDR3 sequence reads: CASSFGSSGTYEQYF. The DNA for the CDR3 is TGTGCCAGCAGTTTCGGTTCTAGCGGGACCTACGAGCAGTACTTC.

The rearrangement links TRBV19 to TRBJ1-2; 7 bases agree with TRBD1. In germline, CDR1 is LNHDA, CDR2 SQIVND (reference sequence). This CDR3 is 15 amino acids long. The J segment lost 2 bases and the V segment lost 6 bases, leaving 9 bases of the junction unmatched. The CDR3 sequence is CASRETGALNYGYTF. DNA of the CDR3: TGTGCCAGTAGGGAAACAGGGGCCTTGAACTATGGCTACACCTTC.

This clone occurred a few times. Other DNA sequences in this specimen translate into the identical CDR3. The rearrangement uses TRBV5-1 and TRBJ2-7; 7 bases are shared with TRBD1. Per germline, CDR1 SGHRS and CDR2 YFSETQ. This CDR3 is 14 amino acids long. V dropped 2 bases and J dropped 2; count of bases not matched to a gene: 4. In nucleotides, the CDR3 is TGCGCCAGCAGCTTTCGACAGGGCCCCTACGAGCAGTACTTC. It is translated as CASSFRQGPYEQYF.

The V call is TRBV12-3 or TRBV12-4, the J call TRBJ1-1; no clear D. V gave up 7 bases and J gave up 7 bases, with 16 bases separating them. This CDR3 is 13 amino acids long. CDR3 nucleotides: TGTGCCAGCACCTCTGGAGGTCGGGGTGAAGCTTTCTTT. This encodes CASTSGGRGEAFF.

The genes are TRBV5-1 and TRBJ2-5, with D maybe TRBD1 (6 bases). This CDR3 contains 15 residues. The germline V gene encodes CDR1 SGHRS and CDR2 YFSETQ. V was clipped by 5 bases and J by 5 bases, with 19 bases between them. The CDR3 is CASRTLGQRGETQYF. In DNA, the CDR3 is TGCGCCAGCAGAACCCTAGGGCAGAGGGGGGAGACCCAGTACTTC.

This clone showed up just a few times. The genes are TRBV7-8 and TRBJ2-7, with a possible D match to TRBD1 (5 bases). V lost 1 base, J lost 2 bases, and 12 bases lay in between. CDR1 is SGHVS and CDR2 is FQNEAQ in the germline V gene. CDR3 length equals 15 residues. CDR3 residues: CASSLEVGRAYEQYF. In nucleotides, the CDR3 is TGTGCCAGCAGCTTAGAGGTGGGCAGGGCCTACGAGCAGTACTTC.

This clone was detected only a few times. This chain uses TRBV7-8 with TRBJ2-5; D gene unclear. V was clipped by 2 bases and J by 5 bases, with 12 bases between them. There are 14 residues in the CDR3. CDR1 is SGHVS and CDR2 is FQNEAQ in the germline V gene. The CDR3 coding sequence is TGTGCCAGCAGCTTAATTGCAGGTCGGGAGACCCAGTACTTC. Translation gives CASSLIAGRETQYF.

The V call is TRBV9, the J call TRBJ1-2; perhaps TRBD1 as D (5 bases). Trimming took off 3 bases at V and 4 bases at J, with 25 bases between the two ends. The CDR3 has 18 residues. Germline V gene data show CDR1 as SGDLS and CDR2 as YYNGEE. The CDR3: CASSASSGGAGFLYGYTF. In DNA form, the CDR3 reads TGTGCCAGCAGCGCCTCATCCGGCGGGGCAGGATTTCTCTATGGCTACACCTTC.

The V call is TRBV4-2, the J call TRBJ1-2; TRBD1 matches 9 bases. This CDR3 is built from 15 residues. The germline gives CDR1 LGHNA, CDR2 YNFKEQ. V lost 4 bases to trimming and J lost 4 bases; unmatched junction nucleotides: 7. The CDR3 spells CASSLEPGQGYGYTF. The CDR3 bases are TGTGCCAGCAGCCTCGAACCGGGACAGGGCTATGGCTACACCTTC.

V usage is TRBV11-2 and J usage is TRBJ2-7, with a tentative D call TRBD2 (5 bases). Per germline, CDR1 SGHAT and CDR2 FQNNGV. The ends were cut back, 0 bases at V and 5 bases at J, with 26 bases in the middle. The CDR3 loop spans 19 amino acids. The CDR3 reads CASSLERRIGRLAPDEQYF. The CDR3 DNA follows: TGTGCCAGCAGCTTAGAGAGGAGGATAGGACGTCTCGCCCCGGACGAGCAGTACTTC.

The rearrangement joins TRBV11-3 to TRBJ2-1; 10 bases fit TRBD1. Germline-derived CDR1 and CDR2 are SGHNT and YENEEA. This CDR3 spans 15 amino acids. Trimming cost V 5 bases and J 8 bases; bases outside gene matches: 9. The DNA for the CDR3 is TGTGCCAGCAGCGTATCCGGGACAGGGGTCCATGAGCAGTTCTTC. Translating it yields CASSVSGTGVHEQFF.

This clone showed up just once. The chain employs TRBV28 and TRBJ2-5; 13 bases fit TRBD2. V lost 6 bases and J lost 5; bases outside the gene matches: 12. CDR3 size: 17 residues. The V gene's germline CDR1 is MDHEN and CDR2 SYDVKM. The CDR3 coding sequence is TGTGCCAGCAGCACTAGCGGGGGGGCCGGATTTGGGGAGACCCAGTACTTC. Translating gives CASSTSGGAGFGETQYF. Supplemented by reference TRBV28 and TRBJ2-5, the full variable domain reads DVKVTQSSRYLVKRTGEKVFLECVQDMDHENMFWYRQDPGLGLRLIYFSYDVKMKEKGDIPEGYSVSREKKERFSLILESASTNQTSMYLCASSTSGGAGFGETQYFGPGTRLLVL.

This chain connects TRBV19 to TRBJ1-5; 7 bases are a match to TRBD1. The CDR3 spans 15 residues. From germline, CDR1 is LNHDA and CDR2 SQIVND (reference sequence). V shed 4 bases and J 2 bases; nucleotides not matched to a gene: 5. In DNA form, the CDR3 reads TGTGCCAGTAGTAAAACAGGGGTACGCAATCAGCCCCAGCATTTT. It yields the protein CASSKTGVRNQPQHF.

This chain joins TRBV5-4 and TRBJ1-2; 10 bases are a match to TRBD1. Germline V gene data show CDR1 as SGHNT and CDR2 as YYREEE (reference sequence). The CDR3 consists of 16 residues. V lost 4 bases to trimming and J lost 1 base; unmatched junction nucleotides: 7. The CDR3 nucleotides are TGTGCCAGCAGCATGGGCGGGACAGGGGTTAACTATGGCTACACCTTC. This gives the protein CASSMGGTGVNYGYTF.

The J gene is TRBJ2-7, the V gene TRBV7-9; 9 nucleotides agree with TRBD1. Germline lookup yields CDR1 SEHNR and CDR2 FQNEAQ (reference sequence). V lost 6 bases and J lost 0; bases outside the gene matches: 3. This CDR3 is built from 14 residues. The CDR3 region is CASRGTGNSYEQYF. CDR3 sequence (DNA): TGTGCCAGCAGAGGGACAGGGAACTCCTACGAGCAGTACTTC.

This chain uses TRBV2 with TRBJ1-3, with TRBD1 as a possible D gene (5 bases). Germline CDR1 and CDR2: SNHLY and FYNNEI. V was pared by 6 bases and J by 3 bases, with 9 bases between. The CDR3 runs to 13 residues. The CDR3 loop is CASRQAGGNTIYF. The CDR3 region has the DNA TGTGCCAGCAGACAGGCAGGTGGAAACACCATATATTTT. Complete variable domain (other parts from reference TRBV2 and TRBJ1-3): EPEVTQTPSHQVTQMGQEVILRCVPISNHLYFYWYRQILGQKVEFLVSFYNNEISEKSEIFDDQFSVERPDGSNFTLKIRSTKLEDSAMYFCASRQAGGNTIYFGEGSWLTVV.

V usage is TRBV5-1 and J usage is TRBJ1-1; D gene uncertain. Looked up from germline, CDR1 is SGHRS and CDR2 is YFSETQ. The CDR3 extends over 16 amino acids. Trimming took 0 bases from V and 3 from J, leaving 15 bases between them. CDR3 nucleotide sequence: TGCGCCAGCAGCTTGGCCACGGTTACGCGAGACACTGAAGCTTTCTTT. Protein: CASSLATVTRDTEAFF.

This chain connects TRBV14 to TRBJ2-5, with TRBD1 matching 12 bases. The CDR3 covers 19 residues. Germline trimming cut 4 bases from V and 4 bases from J; bases unmatched to any gene: 16. Germline CDR1 and CDR2: SGHDN and FVKESK. CDR3 DNA sequence: TGTGCCAGCAGCCCTCGCAAGACCGGGACAGGGGGCATTGGAGAGACCCAGTACTTC. This sequence encodes CASSPRKTGTGGIGETQYF. Using reference TRBV14 and TRBJ2-5 for the parts outside the CDR3, the full variable domain is EAGVTQFPSHSVIEKGQTVTLRCDPISGHDNLYWYRRVMGKEIKFLLHFVKESKQDESGMPNNRFLAERTGGTYSTLKVQPAELEDSGVYFCASSPRKTGTGGIGETQYFGPGTRLLVL.

This chain uses TRBV7-2 with TRBJ2-4; 10 nucleotides align to TRBD2. There are 17 residues in the CDR3. J lost 3 bases, V lost 5 bases, and 10 bases had no gene match. Germline assignment: CDR1 SGHTA and CDR2 FQGNSA. The CDR3 here is CASSNGPSGGVKNIQYF. CDR3 nucleotide sequence: TGTGCCAGCAGCAACGGCCCTAGCGGGGGTGTCAAAAACATTCAGTACTTC.

The chain employs TRBV4-1 and TRBJ1-2; TRBD1 matches 10 bases. The CDR3 is made up of 15 amino acids. J gave up 5 bases and V 0 bases, and 3 bases lay outside the gene matches. CDR1 is MGHRA, CDR2 YSYEKL, per germline. The CDR3: CASSQDGGQGYGYTF. The DNA for the CDR3 is TGCGCCAGCAGCCAAGATGGGGGACAGGGGTATGGCTACACCTTC.

V is TRBV9 and J is TRBJ1-1; maybe TRBD1 (6 bases). The germline V gene has CDR1 SGDLS and CDR2 YYNGEE. The CDR3 spans 12 residues. V was pared by 0 bases and J by 12 bases, with 12 bases between. The CDR3 here is CASSVAQGWTFF. CDR3 in DNA: TGTGCCAGCAGCGTAGCACAGGGATGGACTTTCTTT.